This T cell receptor beta chain was obtained from a study of response to subunit inactivated influenza vaccine. General observations from the study: Researchers suggested that each seasonal influenza vaccination recruits few new T cells.

TCRdb analysed the RT-PCR reads with MiXCR anew, one entry per CDR3 protein. Of under 850,000 distinct CDR3 sequences detected, less than 20% appear once; the ten largest clones hold under 13%. This clonotype has a handful of counts. Its specificity is unknown. There are 16 residues in the CDR3. The J segment lost 9 bases and the V segment lost 0 bases, leaving 12 bases of the junction unmatched. Germline assignment: CDR1 DFQATT and CDR2 SNEGSKA (reference sequence). This TCR was sampled from a man aged 45 to 65 who received an inactivated influenza vaccine. This chain uses TRBV20-1 with TRBJ2-1; TRBD1 matches 9 bases. This specimen was PBMCs from blood, taken 5 days after vaccination. DNA of the CDR3: TGCAGTGCTAGAGATTTTCGGACAGGGGCAACGGGTGAGCAGTTCTTC. It codes for CSARDFRTGATGEQFF.